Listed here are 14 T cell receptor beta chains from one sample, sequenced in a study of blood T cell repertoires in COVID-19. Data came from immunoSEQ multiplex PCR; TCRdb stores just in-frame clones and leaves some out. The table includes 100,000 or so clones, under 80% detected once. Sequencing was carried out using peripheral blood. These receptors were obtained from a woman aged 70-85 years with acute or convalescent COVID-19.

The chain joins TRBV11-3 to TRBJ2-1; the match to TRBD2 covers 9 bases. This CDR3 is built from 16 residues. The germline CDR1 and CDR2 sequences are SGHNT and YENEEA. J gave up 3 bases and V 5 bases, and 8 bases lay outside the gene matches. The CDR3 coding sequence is TGTGCCAGCAGCCGCGGGGGGGCTGGTGGCTACAATGAGCAGTTCTTC. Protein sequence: CASSRGGAGGYNEQFF.

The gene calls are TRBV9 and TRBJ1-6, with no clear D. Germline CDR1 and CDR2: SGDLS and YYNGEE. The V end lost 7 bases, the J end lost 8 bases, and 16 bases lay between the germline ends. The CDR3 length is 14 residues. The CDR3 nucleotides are TGTGCCAGCGGTTTGGGCAGGCCGGATTCACCCCTCCACTTT. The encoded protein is CASGLGRPDSPLHF. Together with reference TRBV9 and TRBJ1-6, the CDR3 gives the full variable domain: DSGVTQTPKHLITATGQRVTLRCSPRSGDLSVYWYQQSLDQGLQFLIQYYNGEERAKGNILERFSAQQFPDLHSELNLSSLELGDSALYFCASGLGRPDSPLHFGNGTRLTVT.

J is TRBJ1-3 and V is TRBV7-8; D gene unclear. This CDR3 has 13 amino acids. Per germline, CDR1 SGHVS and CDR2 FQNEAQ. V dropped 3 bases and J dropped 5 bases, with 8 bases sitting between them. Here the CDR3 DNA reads TGTGCCAGCAGCTTCGAGCCAAGAAACACCATATATTTT. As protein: CASSFEPRNTIYF.

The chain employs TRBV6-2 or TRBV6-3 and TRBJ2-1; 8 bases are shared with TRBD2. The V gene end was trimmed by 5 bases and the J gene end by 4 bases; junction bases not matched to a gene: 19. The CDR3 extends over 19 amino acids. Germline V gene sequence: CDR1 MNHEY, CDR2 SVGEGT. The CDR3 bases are TGTGCCAGCAGTCTACGTCCGGTCCCGGGACTAGGAAAATACAATGAGCAGTTCTTC. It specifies CASSLRPVPGLGKYNEQFF.

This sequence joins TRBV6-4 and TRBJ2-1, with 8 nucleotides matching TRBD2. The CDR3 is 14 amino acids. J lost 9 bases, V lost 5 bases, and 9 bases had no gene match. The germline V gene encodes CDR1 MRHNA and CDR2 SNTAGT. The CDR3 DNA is TGTGCCAGCAGTTACGGACTAGCATCCACTGAGCAGTTCTTC. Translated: CASSYGLASTEQFF.

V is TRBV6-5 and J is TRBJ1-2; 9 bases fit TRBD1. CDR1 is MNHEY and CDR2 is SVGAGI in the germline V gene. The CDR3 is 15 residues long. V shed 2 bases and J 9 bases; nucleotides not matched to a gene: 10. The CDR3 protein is CASSYGTGPPIRYTF. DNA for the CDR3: TGTGCCAGCAGTTACGGGACAGGGCCCCCAATACGCTACACCTTC.

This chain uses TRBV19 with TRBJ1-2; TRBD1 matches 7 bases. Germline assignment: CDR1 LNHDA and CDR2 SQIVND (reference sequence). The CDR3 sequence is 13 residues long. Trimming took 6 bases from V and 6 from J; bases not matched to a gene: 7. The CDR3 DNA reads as TGTGCCAGTAGCCCCCAGGACAGGAATGGCTACACCTTC. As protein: CASSPQDRNGYTF.

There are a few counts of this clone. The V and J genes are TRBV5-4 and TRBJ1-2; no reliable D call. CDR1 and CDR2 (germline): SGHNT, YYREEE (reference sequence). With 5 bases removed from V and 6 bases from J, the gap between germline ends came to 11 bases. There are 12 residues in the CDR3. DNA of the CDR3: TGTGCCAGCAGGCCTAACGGGAATGGCTACACCTTC. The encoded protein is CASRPNGNGYTF.

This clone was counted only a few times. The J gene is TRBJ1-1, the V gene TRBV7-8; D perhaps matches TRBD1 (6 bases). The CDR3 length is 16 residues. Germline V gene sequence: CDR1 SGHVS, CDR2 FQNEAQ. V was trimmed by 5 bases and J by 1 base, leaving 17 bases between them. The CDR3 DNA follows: TGTGCCAGCAGCCCAAGAGGGGGGGTAACGAACACTGAAGCTTTCTTT. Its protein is CASSPRGGVTNTEAFF.

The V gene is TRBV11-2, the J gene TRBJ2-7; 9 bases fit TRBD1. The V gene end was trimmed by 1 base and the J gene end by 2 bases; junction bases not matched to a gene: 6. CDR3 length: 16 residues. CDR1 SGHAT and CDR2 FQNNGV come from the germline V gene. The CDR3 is CASSLGKQGAPYEQYF. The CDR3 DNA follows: TGTGCCAGCAGCTTAGGAAAACAGGGGGCCCCCTACGAGCAGTACTTC.

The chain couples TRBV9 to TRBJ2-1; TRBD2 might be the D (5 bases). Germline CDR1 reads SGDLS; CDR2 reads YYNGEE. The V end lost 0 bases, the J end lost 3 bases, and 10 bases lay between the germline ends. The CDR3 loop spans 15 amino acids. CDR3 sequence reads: CASSVASSGYNEQFF. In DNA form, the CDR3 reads TGTGCCAGCAGCGTAGCTAGCAGCGGCTACAATGAGCAGTTCTTC.

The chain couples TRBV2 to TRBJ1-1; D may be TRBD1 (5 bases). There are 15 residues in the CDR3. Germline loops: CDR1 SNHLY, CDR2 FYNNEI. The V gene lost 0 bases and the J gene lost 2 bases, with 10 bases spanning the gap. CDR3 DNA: TGTGCCAGCAGTGAAGCCGGGGGGAGAAACACTGAAGCTTTCTTT. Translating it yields CASSEAGGRNTEAFF.

Written as DNA, the CDR3 is TGTGCCACCAGCAGAGCGACGGGACAGGGAAACACCATATATTTT. Its translation: CATSRATGQGNTIYF. The chain combines TRBV15 with TRBJ1-3; TRBD1 matches 7 bases. CDR3 size: 15 residues. CDR1 and CDR2 (germline): LNHNV, YYDKDF (reference sequence). V lost 1 base and J lost 4; bases outside the gene matches: 4.

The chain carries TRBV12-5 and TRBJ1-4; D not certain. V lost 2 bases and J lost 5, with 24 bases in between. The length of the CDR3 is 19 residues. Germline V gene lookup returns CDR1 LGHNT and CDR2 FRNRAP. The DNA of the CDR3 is TGTGCTAGTGGTTTGCCCACATTAGACTTTTTATCAAGGAATGAAAAACTGTTTTTT. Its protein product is CASGLPTLDFLSRNEKLFF.